This TCR beta chain was retrieved from a study of CD8+ T cells in alopecia areata. Study-level points and caveats: Any link of baseline CD8+ expansion to response, resting on one nonresponder, remains uncertain.

The sequencing template was cDNA reverse transcribed from extracted RNA. Assay: immunoSEQ multiplex PCR; the TCRdb copy retains only in-frame clones and omits some. This table has a few hundred thousand clones, roughly two fifths appearing once. Concerning this clone: Antigen unknown.

Treatment: oral pan-JAK inhibitor, 5-10 mg twice daily. The investigators collected lesional scalp punch biopsies and peripheral blood from alopecia areata patients. This CDR3 spans 15 amino acids. Per the germline V gene, CDR1 is SGDLS and CDR2 is YYNGEE. V was clipped by 4 bases and J by 3 bases, with 14 bases between them. The receptor's source is a human donor with alopecia areata. The genes are TRBV9 and TRBJ1-5, with a weak D call TRBD1 (5 bases). The source was CD4+ T cells sorted from blood, collected at approximately week 31, from a patient treated with tofacitinib. The CDR3 coding sequence is TGTGCCAGCAGCCCAGATAGCGGACACAATCAGCCCCAGCATTTT. Its protein product is CASSPDSGHNQPQHF.